These 25 T cell receptor beta chains were sequenced from one sample in a study of prognosis after radiotherapy for stage I lung cancer (dated by TCRdb to the early 2020s). The instrument was an Illumina HiSeq 3000. Two rounds of multiplex PCR on genomic DNA were used to amplify the TCR beta CDR3 region. In the first PCR round, primers specific to each TRBV and TRBJ gene were used, and the primer sequences were filed in Chinese patent CN105087789A. In TCRdb, the public reads were trimmed at Q25 with fastp and aligned with MiXCR, with productive beta chains retained. Rows matching on CDR3 protein sequence are summarized as one entry with the most common DNA and genes. The sample data list around 59,000 distinct CDR3 sequences, and 26% of these were observed just once. Around 6.8% of the sample rests with the top ten. The material was PBMCs, obtained before or after stereotactic body radiation therapy (not recorded which). Receptors were obtained from a donor over 45 with non-small cell lung cancer.

This clonotype was detected many times. The CDR3 DNA sequence: TGTGCCAGCAGCCAAGCCCCTAGCGTTGCCACAGATACGCAGTATTTT. Its translation: CASSQAPSVATDTQYF. This chain uses TRBV3-1 with TRBJ2-3, with D possibly TRBD2 on 6 matching bases. Germline V gene sequence: CDR1 LGHDT, CDR2 YNNKEL (reference sequence). The CDR3 length is 16 residues. The germline V and J ends were trimmed by 1 base and 2 bases, with 13 bases remaining between them.

The chain combines TRBV28 with TRBJ2-7, with 8 bases identical to TRBD1. This CDR3 comprises 14 residues. The germline V gene has CDR1 MDHEN and CDR2 SYDVKM. V was clipped by 3 bases and J by 7 bases; unmatched bases: 8. The CDR3 DNA follows: TGTGCCAGCAGTTTGCCGGGGACAGGTGGTGAGCAGTACTTC. Protein product: CASSLPGTGGEQYF.

In its sample, this clonotype was seen a few times. One base away lies a much larger clone, so this may be a sequencing read error. The V and J genes are TRBV20-1 and TRBJ2-1; D possibly uses TRBD1 or TRBD2 (5 bases each). The germline CDR1 and CDR2 sequences are DFQATT and SNEGSKA (reference sequence). V lost 6 bases, J lost 12 bases, and 27 bases lay in between. This CDR3 contains 15 residues. The CDR3: CSASPPGTNGVRQFF. The CDR3 DNA follows: TGCAGTGCCTCCCCACCCGGGACCAACGGGGTTCGGCAGTTCTTC.

The table lists this clonotype with many counts. The V call is TRBV27, the J call TRBJ2-3; the D call may be TRBD1 or TRBD2 (5 bases each). Trimming pared 1 base from V and 4 bases from J, leaving 12 bases between. The CDR3 length is 15 residues. From germline, CDR1 is MNHEY and CDR2 SMNVEV (reference sequence). The CDR3 here is CASSLYGARSDTQYF. The CDR3 bases are TGTGCCAGCAGTTTATACGGGGCCCGTTCAGATACGCAGTATTTT.

This clonotype was seen many times. This chain connects TRBV2 to TRBJ1-2; D possibly corresponds to TRBD1 (6 bases). The germline gives CDR1 SNHLY, CDR2 FYNNEI. V lost 7 bases and J 5 bases, leaving 14 bases between the germline ends. This CDR3 is 13 amino acids long. CDR3 in amino acids: CASTEQGGYGYTF. CDR3 in DNA: TGTGCCAGCACGGAACAGGGAGGATATGGCTACACCTTC.

This clonotype was recorded many times. The chain recombines TRBV5-1 with TRBJ2-5; no firm D call. This CDR3 region has 13 residues. Looked up from germline, CDR1 is SGHRS and CDR2 is YFSETQ. Trimming left V 0 bases short and J 5 bases short, with 8 bases between. CDR3 nucleotide sequence: TGCGCCAGCAGCTTGGGAGGTCGGGAGACCCAGTACTTC. It yields the protein CASSLGGRETQYF.

The table lists this clonotype with a count of one. One end of the junction varies from germline; a read error may be responsible. The chain links TRBV7-2 to TRBJ1-3; 7 bases fit TRBD1. CDR1 SGHTA and CDR2 FQGNSA come from the germline V gene. The CDR3 is made up of 17 amino acids. CDR3 DNA: TGTGCCAACAGCCTAGAACACTTGGGGACAGCTGGAAACACCATATATTTT. Translation gives CANSLEHLGTAGNTIYF.

There are many counts of this clonotype. The rearrangement links TRBV6-1 to TRBJ1-2; D ambiguous. Germline CDR1 MNHNS, CDR2 SASEGT. Between the trimmed V and J ends, which lost 5 bases and 0 bases, there was a span of 16 bases. The CDR3 contains 16 residues. The CDR3 nucleotides are TGTGCCAGCAGTCATACTCCGGGATCAGCTAACTATGGCTACACCTTC. Translated: CASSHTPGSANYGYTF.

This clonotype came up many times. The rearrangement links TRBV12-3 or TRBV12-4 to TRBJ1-5; D may be TRBD1 (6 bases). The CDR3 has 15 residues. V lost 3 bases, J lost 0 bases, and 9 bases lay in between. CDR3 residues: CASSFTGISNQPQHF. The CDR3 DNA sequence: TGTGCCAGCAGTTTCACAGGGATTAGCAATCAGCCCCAGCATTTT.

This clonotype was detected ten times or more. CDR3 nucleotide sequence: TGTGCCAGCAGCTTCCGGGACGCCGGTTTCACCTTC. This translates into CASSFRDAGFTF. The V and J genes are TRBV12-3 or TRBV12-4 and TRBJ1-2, with D tentatively TRBD1 (5 bases). The V end lost 6 bases, the J end lost 13 bases, and 18 bases lay between the germline ends. The CDR3 length is 12 residues.

This clonotype was detected many times. The V gene is TRBV20-1, the J gene TRBJ2-1; D call uncertain. Per the germline V gene, CDR1 is DFQATT and CDR2 is SNEGSKA (reference sequence). The CDR3 runs to 10 residues. V was shortened by 6 bases and J by 7 bases, with 7 bases between the two germline ends. As DNA, the CDR3 is TGCAGTGCGTTCCTTAATGAGCAGTTCTTC. Translation: CSAFLNEQFF.

As to this clonotype: A junction end diverges from the germline sequence, so it may reflect a read error. The gene calls are TRBV25-1 and TRBJ2-1; TRBD1 is a possible D gene (5 bases). The germline V gene has CDR1 MGHDK and CDR2 SYGVNS. This CDR3 spans 14 amino acids. This chain's CDR3 is CATSDVSRVDEQFF. The DNA for the CDR3 is TGTGCCACCAGTGATGTCTCCAGGGTGGATGAGCAGTTCTTC.

The V and J genes are TRBV6-1 and TRBJ2-7; the D gene is possibly TRBD1 (5 bases). Germline CDR1 reads MNHNS; CDR2 reads SASEGT. The CDR3 is 12 amino acids. V lost 6 bases and J 4 bases, leaving 10 bases between the germline ends. In DNA, the CDR3 is TGTGCCAGCAGGAGGACATGTTACGAGCAGTACTTC. This codes for CASRRTCYEQYF.

This clonotype was seen at least ten times. The chain employs TRBV6-1 and TRBJ2-6, with 11 bases aligning to TRBD1. Germline V gene sequence: CDR1 MNHNS, CDR2 SASEGT. The CDR3 has 17 residues. V lost 6 bases to trimming and J lost 2 bases; unmatched junction nucleotides: 6. CDR3 nucleotide sequence: TGTGCCAGCAGCCGGGACAGGGGGAACGCTGGGGCCAACGTCCTGACTTTC. Protein sequence: CASSRDRGNAGANVLTF.

The table lists this clonotype with many counts. V gene TRBV2 combines with J gene TRBJ1-4; D is perhaps TRBD1 (6 bases). This CDR3 comprises 15 residues. Per the germline V gene, CDR1 is SNHLY and CDR2 is FYNNEI. V lost 5 bases to trimming and J lost 8 bases, with 18 bases between them. The CDR3 sequence: CASSYIQGTKEKLFF. The CDR3 DNA follows: TGTGCCAGCAGTTACATACAGGGAACGAAGGAAAAACTGTTTTTT.

This clonotype appeared many times. The chain joins TRBV28 to TRBJ2-7; 9 nucleotides agree with TRBD1. J lost 5 bases, V lost 5 bases, and 10 bases had no gene match. Germline CDR1 MDHEN, CDR2 SYDVKM. The CDR3 is 15 amino acids. The CDR3 bases are TGTGCCAGCAGTGCAACCGGGACAGGGTTCGACGAGCAGTACTTC. Translating gives CASSATGTGFDEQYF.

On this clonotype: The germline gene is not matched at one end of the junction; a read error may be the cause. V usage is TRBV29-1 and J usage is TRBJ2-3; the D gene is possibly TRBD1 (7 bases). Germline V gene lookup returns CDR1 SQVTM and CDR2 ANQGSEA. This CDR3 spans 12 amino acids. DNA for the CDR3: TGCAGCGTTGAGCGCGGGACAGATAAGCAGTATTTT. Its protein is CSVERGTDKQYF.

Comments on this clonotype: One end of the junction varies from germline; a read error may be responsible. This chain joins TRBV6-1 and TRBJ2-2; 9 nucleotides line up with TRBD1. The CDR3 has 16 amino acids. CDR1 MNHNS and CDR2 SASEGT come from the germline V gene. The CDR3 is CASSLATGGSAGGLFF. CDR3 DNA: TGTGCCAGCAGTCTCGCTACAGGGGGCTCGGCCGGGGGGCTGTTTTTT.

This clonotype was observed at least ten times. CDR3 loop: CASSTPPGTGGASPLHF. CDR3 DNA: TGTGCCAGTAGTACACCTCCCGGGACAGGGGGCGCGTCCCCCCTCCACTTT. This rearrangement joins TRBV19 to TRBJ1-6, with TRBD1 matching 12 bases. The germline gives CDR1 LNHDA, CDR2 SQIVND (reference sequence). This CDR3 has 17 residues. The V segment lost 4 bases and the J segment 13 bases; nucleotides outside the gene matches: 14.

This clonotype was detected ten times or more. The chain joins TRBV5-1 to TRBJ2-5; 11 nucleotides align to TRBD2. Germline lookup yields CDR1 SGHRS and CDR2 YFSETQ. V shed 4 bases and J 5 bases; nucleotides not matched to a gene: 10. The CDR3 is 16 amino acids. The CDR3 DNA reads as TGCGCCAGCAGCCCGGGACTAGCGGACCTAAGGGAGACCCAGTACTTC. It translates to CASSPGLADLRETQYF.

The V and J genes are TRBV10-2 and TRBJ1-1; D possibly corresponds to TRBD1 (6 bases). With 9 bases removed from V and 3 bases from J, the gap between germline ends came to 17 bases. Germline V CDR1 and CDR2: WSHSY, SAAADI. This CDR3 is built from 14 residues. CDR3 sequence (DNA): TGCGCCAGTTCCATACAGGGAAGTGACACTGAAGCTTTCTTT. This translates into CASSIQGSDTEAFF.

This clonotype was seen ten or more times. One end of the junction is discordant with germline, which a read error may explain. CDR3 bases: TGTGCCAGCAGGGAAGTAGCCTACAATGAGCAGTTCTTC. It specifies CASREVAYNEQFF. The rearrangement links TRBV6-1 to TRBJ2-1; no clear D gene. Germline V gene sequence: CDR1 MNHNS, CDR2 SASEGT. The CDR3 length is 13 residues.

The chain carries TRBV5-6 and TRBJ2-7; tentatively, D is TRBD1 or TRBD2 (5 bases each). The germline CDR1 and CDR2 sequences are SGHDT and YYEEEE. The CDR3 has 15 amino acids. V lost 7 bases and J lost 3, with 20 bases in between. The CDR3 here is CASRSRDAHYYEQYF. The CDR3 DNA reads as TGTGCCAGCCGATCCCGGGACGCCCATTACTACGAGCAGTACTTC.

For this clonotype: The conserved phenylalanine or tryptophan is not found at the CDR3 terminus, so this likely reflects a read error. The chain couples TRBV27 to TRBJ1-1, with TRBD1 matching 7 bases. Germline values: CDR1 MNHEY, CDR2 SMNVEV (reference sequence). The CDR3 length is 14 residues. The trim removed 4 bases at V and 1 base at J, leaving 3 bases unmatched. The DNA of the CDR3 is TGTGCCAGCAGTTCACGGACAGGGAACACTGAAGCTTTCCTT. Protein product: CASSSRTGNTEAFL.

This clonotype was counted many times. V usage is TRBV20-1 and J usage is TRBJ2-1; D is possibly TRBD2 (5 bases). Germline V gene sequence: CDR1 DFQATT, CDR2 SNEGSKA (reference sequence). The CDR3 totals 15 residues. V was trimmed by 6 bases and J by 5 bases, leaving 20 bases between them. CDR3 nucleotides: TGCAGTGCCACATTGGGTCAGCGGCAACACAATGAGCAGTTCTTC. Translation gives CSATLGQRQHNEQFF.